This T cell receptor beta chain was identified during a study of T cells in women clearing cervical HPV infection. As for the study in general: Donors had HPV16-related CIN3 or worse; 2 had invasive cancer. Case blood drawn at lesion detection; control blood after infection cleared. Study-wide results and limits: TRBV6-7 abundance was lower in cases than controls (around 0.11% versus 0.15%). CIN3+ cases had significantly higher TCR repertoire richness than controls, but evenness did not differ.

The CDR3 spans 15 residues. Germline V gene data show CDR1 as LNHDA and CDR2 as SQIVND (reference sequence). The V and J ends lost 0 bases and 5 bases respectively, with 13 bases between them. To note about this clone: Its target is unknown. Read sequence stops 3 residues before the CDR3 end, and the germline J gene provides the missing end.

Profiling relied on immunoSEQ multiplex PCR, and the TCRdb table lists in-frame clones only, not all of them. The table lists about 40,000 clones. The gene calls are TRBV19 and TRBJ1-2, with unresolved D. The sequenced sample was blood buffy coat. The sequence came from a woman between 18 and 69 years old with a cervical HPV16 infection that either progressed to CIN3+ or cleared (not recorded which). The CDR3 sequence is CASSIDQVAGYGYTF. CDR3 DNA (partial): TGTGCCAGTAGTATAGATCAGGTCGCCGGATATGGC.